The clone carrying this T cell receptor (beta chain) was counted between two and nine times. Its matching antigen is unknown. V was clipped by 6 bases and J by 2 bases; unmatched bases: 14. This CDR3 has 18 residues. Germline V CDR1 and CDR2: MNHNS, SASEGT. TCRdb reprocessed the 5' RACE reads via MiXCR and lists one record per CDR3 protein. The top ten clones hold approximately 15% of a sample with hundreds of thousands of distinct CDR3 sequences, less than 20% of them seen once. This sample was taken from a study of T cells after yellow fever vaccination. About the study: For low cell numbers, libraries were made with SMART-Seq v4 Ultra Low Input.

Study findings and constraints: Detected again after the booster were most primary-vaccination clones, at 95% to 96% CD4 and 80% to 90% CD8.

The source of this sequence is a man between 18 and 29 years old who received the YFV17D yellow fever vaccine. The chain recombines TRBV6-1 with TRBJ1-2, with 11 bases that match TRBD1. Sequences were derived from PBMCs, sampled around 5 days after the first yellow fever vaccination. Here the CDR3 reads CASSRDRDRGTWNYGYTF. The CDR3 nucleotides read TGTGCCAGCAGCCGGGACCGGGACAGGGGGACCTGGAACTATGGCTACACCTTC.